In its sample, the clone carrying this TCR beta chain was seen a few times. What it recognizes is unknown. The entry originates in a study of cytomegalovirus exposure and HLA in healthy donors. Study-level findings and limits: TCR beta chains numbering under 200 were designated cytomegalovirus-associated. Most TCR sequences were uncommon, yet certain public TCRs appeared in many donors. Sequencing probably produced one cluster of sequence variants that were highly shared. Clonal expansion, a later analysis showed, was greater in HLA-associated TCR beta chains than in equally common others.

The CDR3 is made up of 15 amino acids. CDR1 and CDR2 from the germline V gene are SEHNR and FQNEAQ (reference sequence). V was clipped by 6 bases and J by 7 bases, with 18 bases between them. PCR employed 60 Vbeta and 13 Jbeta primers. TCRdb keeps only in-frame clones here, not all; method: immunoSEQ multiplex PCR. The sample consists of some 98,000 clones, approximately 78% of them appearing once. Sequencing was performed on PBMCs. The TCR sequence derives from a man in his forties in good health and CMV-seronegative. J is TRBJ2-2 and V is TRBV7-9; no clear D. The CDR3 spells CASSTAGLRNGELFF. The CDR3 region has the DNA TGTGCCAGCAGTACCGCAGGCCTCCGGAACGGGGAGCTGTTTTTT.